The present T cell receptor beta chain was sequenced within a study of vaccination effects on CD4 cells after COVID-19. Sequencing used immunoSEQ multiplex PCR; TCRdb keeps in-frame clones, though not all of them. In the table there are around 62,000 clones, around two thirds of which are singletons. Turning to this clone: The target antigen is unknown.

Culture lasted around eleven days before CD4+ T cell isolation. Two doses of BNT162b2 or mRNA-1273 vaccine were administered to participants. This clonotype originated in a human donor who received a COVID-19 vaccine. This specimen was CD4+ T cells from PBMCs cultured without peptide, taken after COVID-19 vaccination.

The CDR3 region is CASSLEPMNTDTQYF. CDR3 nucleotide sequence: TGCGCCAGCAGCTTGGAGCCTATGAATACAGATACGCAGTATTTT. The chain is built from TRBV5-1 and TRBJ2-3; no clear D gene. This CDR3 is 15 amino acids long. In germline, CDR1 is SGHRS, CDR2 YFSETQ. Trimming left V 0 bases short and J 3 bases short, with 11 bases between.